The T cell receptor beta chain described here comes from a study of blood T cell repertoires in COVID-19. Study information: Sources were T cells, B-cell-depleted T cells, or PBMCs; the material itself was cDNA or gDNA.

Clones were read by immunoSEQ multiplex PCR, and TCRdb kept only the in-frame ones, dropping some. The sample carries 50,000 to 70,000 clones, 79% recorded once. V lost 8 bases and J lost 5; bases outside the gene matches: 4. Per the germline V gene, CDR1 is MNHEY and CDR2 is SVGAGI. The CDR3 runs 12 residues. Sample: peripheral blood. The receptor was isolated from a man between 60 and 70 years old with acute or convalescent COVID-19. The chain joins TRBV6-5 to TRBJ2-5; the match to TRBD1 covers 8 bases. The CDR3 reads CASGDRSETQYF. In DNA form, the CDR3 reads TGTGCCAGCGGGGACAGGAGTGAGACCCAGTACTTC.